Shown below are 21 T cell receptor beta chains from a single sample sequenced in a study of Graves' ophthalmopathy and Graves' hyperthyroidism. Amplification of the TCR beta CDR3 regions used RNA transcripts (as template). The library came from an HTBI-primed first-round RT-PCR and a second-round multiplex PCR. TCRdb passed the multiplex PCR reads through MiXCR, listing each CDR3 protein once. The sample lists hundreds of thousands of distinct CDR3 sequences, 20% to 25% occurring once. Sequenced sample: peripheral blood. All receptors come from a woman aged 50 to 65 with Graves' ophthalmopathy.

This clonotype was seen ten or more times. CDR3 protein: CASSQATRQGSNQPQHF. The CDR3 region has the DNA TGCGCCAGCAGCCAAGCGACCAGACAGGGAAGCAATCAGCCCCAGCATTTT. The V and J genes are TRBV4-1 and TRBJ1-5; TRBD1 aligns across 7 bases. Germline CDR1 and CDR2: MGHRA and YSYEKL. This CDR3 region has 17 residues. J lost 1 base, V lost 1 base, and 7 bases had no gene match.

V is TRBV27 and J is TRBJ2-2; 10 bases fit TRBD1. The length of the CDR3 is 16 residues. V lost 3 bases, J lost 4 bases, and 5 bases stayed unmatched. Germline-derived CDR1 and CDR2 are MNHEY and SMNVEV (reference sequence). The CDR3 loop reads CASSFTGQGTTGELFF. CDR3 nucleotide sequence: TGTGCCAGCAGTTTTACGGGACAGGGGACCACCGGGGAGCTGTTTTTT.

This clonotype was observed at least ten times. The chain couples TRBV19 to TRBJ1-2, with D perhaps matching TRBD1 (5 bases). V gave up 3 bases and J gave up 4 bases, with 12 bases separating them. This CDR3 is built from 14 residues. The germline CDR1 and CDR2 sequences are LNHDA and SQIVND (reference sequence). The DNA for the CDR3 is TGTGCCAGTAGTATGCCAGGGATTTTCTATGGCTACACCTTC. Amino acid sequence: CASSMPGIFYGYTF.

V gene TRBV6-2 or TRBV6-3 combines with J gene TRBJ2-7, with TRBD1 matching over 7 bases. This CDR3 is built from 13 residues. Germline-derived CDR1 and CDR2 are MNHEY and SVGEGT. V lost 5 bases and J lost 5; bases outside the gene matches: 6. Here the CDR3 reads CASSKHRGHEQYF. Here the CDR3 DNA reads TGTGCCAGCAGTAAACACAGGGGTCACGAGCAGTACTTC.

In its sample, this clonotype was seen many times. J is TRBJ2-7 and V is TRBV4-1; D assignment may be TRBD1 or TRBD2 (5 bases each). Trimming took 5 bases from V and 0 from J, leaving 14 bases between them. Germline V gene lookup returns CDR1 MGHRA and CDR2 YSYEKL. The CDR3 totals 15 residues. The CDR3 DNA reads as TGCGCCAGCAGCTCCCATTCGAGGGGCTCCTACGAGCAGTACTTC. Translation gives CASSSHSRGSYEQYF.

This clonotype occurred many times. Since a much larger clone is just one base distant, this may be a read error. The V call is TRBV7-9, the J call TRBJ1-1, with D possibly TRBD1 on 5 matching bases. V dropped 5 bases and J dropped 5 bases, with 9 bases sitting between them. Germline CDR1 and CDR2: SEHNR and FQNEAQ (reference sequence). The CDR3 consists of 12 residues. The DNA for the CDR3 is TGTGCCAGCAGCCTCAAGGGGACTGAAGCTTTCTTT. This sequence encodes CASSLKGTEAFF. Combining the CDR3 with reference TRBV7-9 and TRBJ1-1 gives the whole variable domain DTGVSQNPRHKITKRGQNVTFRCDPISEHNRLYWYRQTLGQGPEFLTYFQNEAQLEKSRLLSDRFSAERPKGSFSTLEIQRTEQGDSAMYLCASSLKGTEAFFGQGTRLTVV.

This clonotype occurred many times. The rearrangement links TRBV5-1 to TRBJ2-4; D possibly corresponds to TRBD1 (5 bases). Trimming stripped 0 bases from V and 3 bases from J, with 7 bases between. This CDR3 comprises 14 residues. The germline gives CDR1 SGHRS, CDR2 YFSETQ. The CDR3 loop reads CASSLGQGKNIQYF. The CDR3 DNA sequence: TGCGCCAGCAGCTTGGGGCAGGGCAAAAACATTCAGTACTTC.

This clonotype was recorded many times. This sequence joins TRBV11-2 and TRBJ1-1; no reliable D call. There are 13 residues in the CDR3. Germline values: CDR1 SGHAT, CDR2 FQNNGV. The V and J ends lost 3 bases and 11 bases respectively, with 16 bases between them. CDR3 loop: CASSFDVSLGAFF. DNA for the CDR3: TGTGCCAGCAGCTTTGATGTGAGCCTGGGGGCTTTCTTT.

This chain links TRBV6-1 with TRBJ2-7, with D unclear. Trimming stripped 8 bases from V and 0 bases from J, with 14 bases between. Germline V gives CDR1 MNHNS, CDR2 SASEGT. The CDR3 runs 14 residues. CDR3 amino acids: CASALGRFSYEQYF. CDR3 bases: TGTGCCAGCGCCCTCGGACGATTCTCCTACGAGCAGTACTTC.

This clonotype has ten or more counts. The CDR3 here is CASGTGDSSQYF. CDR3 DNA sequence: TGTGCCAGCGGGACAGGAGATTCGTCCCAGTACTTC. The chain couples TRBV7-9 to TRBJ2-5, with 8 nucleotides matching TRBD1. The trim removed 8 bases at V and 9 bases at J, leaving 8 bases unmatched. This CDR3 spans 12 amino acids. Germline V gene data show CDR1 as SEHNR and CDR2 as FQNEAQ (reference sequence).

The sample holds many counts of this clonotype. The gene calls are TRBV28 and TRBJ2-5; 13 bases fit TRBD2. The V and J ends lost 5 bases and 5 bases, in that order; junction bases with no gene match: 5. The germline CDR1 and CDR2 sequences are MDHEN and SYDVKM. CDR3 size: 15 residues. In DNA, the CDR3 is TGTGCCAGCAGTACTAGCGGGAGGGGGGGGGAGACCCAGTACTTC. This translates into CASSTSGRGGETQYF.

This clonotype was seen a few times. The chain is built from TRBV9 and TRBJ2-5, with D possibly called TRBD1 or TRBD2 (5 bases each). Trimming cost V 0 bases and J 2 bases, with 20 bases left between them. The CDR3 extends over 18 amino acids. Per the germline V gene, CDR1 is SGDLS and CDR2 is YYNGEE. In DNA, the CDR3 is TGTGCCAGCAGCGTAGGGGGAGCCGGGACCTTCTATCAAGAGACCCAGTACTTC. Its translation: CASSVGGAGTFYQETQYF.

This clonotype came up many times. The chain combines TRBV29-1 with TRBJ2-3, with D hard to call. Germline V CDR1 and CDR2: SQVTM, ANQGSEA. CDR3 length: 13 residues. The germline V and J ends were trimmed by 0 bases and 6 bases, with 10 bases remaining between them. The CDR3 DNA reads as TGCAGCGTTGAAGAGGTGGCAGCCGATACGCAGTATTTT. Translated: CSVEEVAADTQYF.

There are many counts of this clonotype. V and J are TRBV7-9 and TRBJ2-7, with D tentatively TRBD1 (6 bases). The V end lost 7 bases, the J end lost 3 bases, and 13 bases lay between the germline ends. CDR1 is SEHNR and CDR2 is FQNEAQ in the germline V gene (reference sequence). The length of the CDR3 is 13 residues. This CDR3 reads CASTPQGLYEQYF. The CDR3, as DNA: TGTGCCAGCACCCCGCAGGGGCTCTACGAGCAGTACTTC.

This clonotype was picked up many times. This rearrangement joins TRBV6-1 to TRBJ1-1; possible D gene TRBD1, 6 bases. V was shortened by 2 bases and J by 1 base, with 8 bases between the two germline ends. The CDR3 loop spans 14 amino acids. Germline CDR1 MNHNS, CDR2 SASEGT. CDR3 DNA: TGTGCCAGCAGTGAACCAGGGGAGAACACTGAAGCTTTCTTT. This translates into CASSEPGENTEAFF.

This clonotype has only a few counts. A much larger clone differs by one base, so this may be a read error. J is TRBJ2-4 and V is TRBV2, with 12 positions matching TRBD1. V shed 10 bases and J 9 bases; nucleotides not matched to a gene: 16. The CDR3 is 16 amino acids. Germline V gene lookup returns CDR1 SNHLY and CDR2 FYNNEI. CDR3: CANTRGTGGVIAIQYF. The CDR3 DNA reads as TGTGCCAACACAAGGGGGACAGGGGGCGTTATTGCCATTCAGTACTTC.

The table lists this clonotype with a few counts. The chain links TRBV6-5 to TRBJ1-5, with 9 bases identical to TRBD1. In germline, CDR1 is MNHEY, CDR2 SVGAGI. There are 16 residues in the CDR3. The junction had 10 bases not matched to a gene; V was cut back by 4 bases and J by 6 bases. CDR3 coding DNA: TGTGCCAGCAGTTCTGCCGGGACAGGGTTTCGTCAGCCCCAGCATTTT. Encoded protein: CASSSAGTGFRQPQHF.

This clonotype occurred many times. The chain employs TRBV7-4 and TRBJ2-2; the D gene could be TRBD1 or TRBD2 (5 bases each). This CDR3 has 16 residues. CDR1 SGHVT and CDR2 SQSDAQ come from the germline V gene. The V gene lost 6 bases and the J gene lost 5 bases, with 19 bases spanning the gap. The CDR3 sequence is CASSLRRTPGTGELFF. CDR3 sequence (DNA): TGTGCCAGCAGTTTAAGGCGGACTCCAGGGACCGGGGAGCTGTTTTTT.

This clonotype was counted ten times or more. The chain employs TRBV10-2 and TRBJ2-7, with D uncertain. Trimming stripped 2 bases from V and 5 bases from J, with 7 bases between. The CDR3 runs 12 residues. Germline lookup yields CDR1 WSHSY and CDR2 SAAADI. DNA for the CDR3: TGCGCCAGCAGTGAGAGGGTTAACGAGCAGTACTTC. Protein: CASSERVNEQYF.

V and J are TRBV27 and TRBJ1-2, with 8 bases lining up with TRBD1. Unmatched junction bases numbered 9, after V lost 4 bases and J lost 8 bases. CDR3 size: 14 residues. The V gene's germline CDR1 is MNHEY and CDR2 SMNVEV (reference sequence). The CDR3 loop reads CASSSGQGGLGYTF. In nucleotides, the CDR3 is TGTGCCAGCAGTTCCGGACAGGGCGGACTAGGCTACACCTTC.

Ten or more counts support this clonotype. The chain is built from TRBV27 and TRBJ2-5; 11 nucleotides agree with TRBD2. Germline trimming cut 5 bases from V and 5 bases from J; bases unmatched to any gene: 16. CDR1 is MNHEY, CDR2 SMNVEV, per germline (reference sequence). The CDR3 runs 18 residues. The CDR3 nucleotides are TGTGCCAGCAGTAAACGAACCGGACTAGCGGGCGAGGCGGAGACCCAGTACTTC. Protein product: CASSKRTGLAGEAETQYF.